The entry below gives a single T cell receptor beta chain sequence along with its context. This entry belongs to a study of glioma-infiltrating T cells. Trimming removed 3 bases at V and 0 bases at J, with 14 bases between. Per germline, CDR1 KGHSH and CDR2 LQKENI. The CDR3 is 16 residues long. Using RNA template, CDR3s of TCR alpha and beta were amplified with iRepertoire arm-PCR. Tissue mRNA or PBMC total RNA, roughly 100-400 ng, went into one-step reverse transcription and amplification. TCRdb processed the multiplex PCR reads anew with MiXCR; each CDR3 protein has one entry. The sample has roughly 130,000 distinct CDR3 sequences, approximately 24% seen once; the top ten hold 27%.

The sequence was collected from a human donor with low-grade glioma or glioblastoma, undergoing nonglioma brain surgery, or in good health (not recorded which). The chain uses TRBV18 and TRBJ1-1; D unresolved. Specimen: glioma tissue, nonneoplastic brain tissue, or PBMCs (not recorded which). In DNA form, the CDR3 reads TGTGCCAGCTCACCCACCGGCCCGGTTCTGAACACTGAAGCTTTCTTT. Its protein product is CASSPTGPVLNTEAFF. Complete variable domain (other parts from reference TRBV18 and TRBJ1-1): NAGVMQNPRHLVRRRGQEARLRCSPMKGHSHVYWYRQLPEEGLKFMVYLQKENIIDESGMPKERFSAEFPKEGPSILRIQQVVRGDSAAYFCASSPTGPVLNTEAFFGQGTRLTVV.